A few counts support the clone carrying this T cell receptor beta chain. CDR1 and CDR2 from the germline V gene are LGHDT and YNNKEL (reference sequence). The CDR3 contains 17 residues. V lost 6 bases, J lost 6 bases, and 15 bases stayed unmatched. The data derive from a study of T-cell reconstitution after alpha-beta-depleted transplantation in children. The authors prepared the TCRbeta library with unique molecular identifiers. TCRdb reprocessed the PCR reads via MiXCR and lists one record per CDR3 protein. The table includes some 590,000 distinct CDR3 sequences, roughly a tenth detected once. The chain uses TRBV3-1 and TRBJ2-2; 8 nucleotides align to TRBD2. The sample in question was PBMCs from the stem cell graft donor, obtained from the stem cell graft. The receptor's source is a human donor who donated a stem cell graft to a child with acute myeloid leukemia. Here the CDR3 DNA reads TGTGCCAGCAGTCCCGGTTGGCCAGCGGGAGCATCCGGGGAGCTGTTTTTT. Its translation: CASSPGWPAGASGELFF.